The clone carrying this T cell receptor (beta chain) was observed at least ten times. Antigen unknown. Amplified TCR beta CDR3 regions came from RNA transcripts. A set of HTBI primers served as the primers for a first-round RT-PCR of the TCR CDR3. TCRdb re-called the multiplex PCR reads with MiXCR, one entry per CDR3 protein. Of around 200,000 distinct CDR3 sequences in the sample, about a sixth were seen once. This sample is drawn from a study of T cells in Graves' hyperthyroidism and ophthalmopathy. The definition of stable Graves' hyperthyroidism was no ophthalmopathy progression within 18 months. Orbital computed tomography and thyroid ultrasound, together with serum TRAb and thyroxine and clinical symptoms, were used for diagnoses. Study conclusions and caveats: The model made its ophthalmopathy prediction, and onset followed a median approximately 6.5 months later.

The sequence was collected from a man in his forties with Graves' hyperthyroidism. The specimen was blood.

CDR3 residues: CASSFQTAYEQYF. The CDR3 DNA reads TGTGCCAGCAGTTTTCAGACGGCCTACGAGCAGTACTTC. The J gene is TRBJ2-7, the V gene TRBV28, with unresolved D. The CDR3 totals 13 residues. The V end was cut by 3 bases, the J end by 2 bases, with 8 bases between. Germline assignment: CDR1 MDHEN and CDR2 SYDVKM.